This T cell receptor (beta chain) appears in the sequencing data of a study of blood T cell repertoires in COVID-19. Germline V gene lookup returns CDR1 SGHAT and CDR2 FQNNGV. The CDR3 is 14 amino acids. V dropped 5 bases and J dropped 5 bases, with 15 bases sitting between them. The method was immunoSEQ multiplex PCR; TCRdb's version includes in-frame clones alone and lacks a portion of them. Among 50,000 to 70,000 clones listed, 70% to 80% were seen once. The clonotype was recovered from a man in his forties or fifties with active or convalescent COVID-19. This rearrangement joins TRBV11-2 to TRBJ2-5; possible D gene TRBD1, 6 bases. Sequencing was carried out using peripheral blood. In nucleotides, the CDR3 is TGTGCCAGCAGCCTAAGTGGGGGCGGGGAGACCCAGTACTTC. Its protein product is CASSLSGGGETQYF.